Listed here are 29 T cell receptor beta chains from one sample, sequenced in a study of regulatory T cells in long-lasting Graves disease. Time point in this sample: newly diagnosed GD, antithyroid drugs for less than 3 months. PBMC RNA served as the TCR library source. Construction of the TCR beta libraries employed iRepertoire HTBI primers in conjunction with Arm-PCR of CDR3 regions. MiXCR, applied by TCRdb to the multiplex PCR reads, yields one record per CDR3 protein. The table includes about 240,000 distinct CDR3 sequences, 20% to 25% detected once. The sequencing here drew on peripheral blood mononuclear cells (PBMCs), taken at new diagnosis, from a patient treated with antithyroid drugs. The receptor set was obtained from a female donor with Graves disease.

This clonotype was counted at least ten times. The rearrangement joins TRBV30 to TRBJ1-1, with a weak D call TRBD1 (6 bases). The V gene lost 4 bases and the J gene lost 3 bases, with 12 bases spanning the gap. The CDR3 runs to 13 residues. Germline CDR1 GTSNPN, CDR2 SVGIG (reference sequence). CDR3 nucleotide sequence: TGTGCCTGGACTACAGGGTCGGACACTGAAGCTTTCTTT. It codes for CAWTTGSDTEAFF.

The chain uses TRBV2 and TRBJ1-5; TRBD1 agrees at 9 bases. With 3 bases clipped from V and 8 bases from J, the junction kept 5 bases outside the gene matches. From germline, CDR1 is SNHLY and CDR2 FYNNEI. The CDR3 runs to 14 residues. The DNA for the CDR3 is TGTGCCAGCAGTGACACAGGGGGCGGGGAGCCCCAGCATTTT. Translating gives CASSDTGGGEPQHF.

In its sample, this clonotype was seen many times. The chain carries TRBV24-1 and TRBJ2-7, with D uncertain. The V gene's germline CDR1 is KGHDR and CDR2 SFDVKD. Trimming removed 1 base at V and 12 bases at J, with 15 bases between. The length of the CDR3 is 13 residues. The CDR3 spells CATSDLSGWRRYF. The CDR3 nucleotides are TGTGCCACCAGTGATTTATCGGGCTGGCGGCGGTACTTC.

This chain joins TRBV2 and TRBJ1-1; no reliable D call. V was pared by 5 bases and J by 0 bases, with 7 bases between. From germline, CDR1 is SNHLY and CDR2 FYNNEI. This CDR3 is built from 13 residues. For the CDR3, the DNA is TGTGCCAGCAGTAAACAGATGAACACTGAAGCTTTCTTT. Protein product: CASSKQMNTEAFF.

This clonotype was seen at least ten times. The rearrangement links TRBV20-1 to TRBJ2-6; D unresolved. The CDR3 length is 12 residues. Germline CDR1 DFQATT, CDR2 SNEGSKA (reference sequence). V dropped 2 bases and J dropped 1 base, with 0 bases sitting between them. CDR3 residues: CSARSGANVLTF. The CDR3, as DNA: TGCAGTGCTAGATCTGGGGCCAACGTCCTGACTTTC.

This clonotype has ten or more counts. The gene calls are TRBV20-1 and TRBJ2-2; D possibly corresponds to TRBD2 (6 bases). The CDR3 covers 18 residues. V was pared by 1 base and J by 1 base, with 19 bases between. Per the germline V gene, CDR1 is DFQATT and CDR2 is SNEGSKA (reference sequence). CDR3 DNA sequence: TGCAGTGCTAGAGTACGTGGGGGGACGCAGTTGAACACCGGGGAGCTGTTTTTT. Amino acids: CSARVRGGTQLNTGELFF.

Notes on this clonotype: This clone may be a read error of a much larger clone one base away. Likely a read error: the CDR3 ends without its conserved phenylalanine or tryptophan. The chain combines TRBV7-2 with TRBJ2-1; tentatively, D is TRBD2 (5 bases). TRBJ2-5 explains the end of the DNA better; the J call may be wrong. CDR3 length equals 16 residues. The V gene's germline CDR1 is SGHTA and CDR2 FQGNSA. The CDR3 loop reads CASSQFGGRVQETQYL. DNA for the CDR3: TGTGCCAGCAGCCAATTCGGTGGGAGAGTTCAAGAGACCCAGTACCTC.

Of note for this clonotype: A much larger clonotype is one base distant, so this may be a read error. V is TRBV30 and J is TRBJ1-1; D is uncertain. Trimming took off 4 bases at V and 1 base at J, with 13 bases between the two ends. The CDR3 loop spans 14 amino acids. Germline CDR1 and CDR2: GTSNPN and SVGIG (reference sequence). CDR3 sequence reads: CAWTFSTANTEAFF. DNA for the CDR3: TGTGCCTGGACCTTTTCAACAGCGAACACTGAAGCTTTCTTT.

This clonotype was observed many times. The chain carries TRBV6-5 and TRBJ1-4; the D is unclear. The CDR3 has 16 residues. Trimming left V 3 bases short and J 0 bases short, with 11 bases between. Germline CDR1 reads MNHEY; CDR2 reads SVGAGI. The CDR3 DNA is TGTGCCAGCAGTTATACCGGGCTTGCAACTAATGAAAAACTGTTTTTT. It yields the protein CASSYTGLATNEKLFF.

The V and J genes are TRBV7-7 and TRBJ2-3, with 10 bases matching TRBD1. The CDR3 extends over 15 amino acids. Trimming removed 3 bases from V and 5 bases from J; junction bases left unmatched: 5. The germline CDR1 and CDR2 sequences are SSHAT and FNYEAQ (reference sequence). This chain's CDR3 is CASSFGTGAGDTQYF. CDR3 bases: TGTGCCAGCAGCTTCGGGACAGGGGCTGGAGATACGCAGTATTTT.

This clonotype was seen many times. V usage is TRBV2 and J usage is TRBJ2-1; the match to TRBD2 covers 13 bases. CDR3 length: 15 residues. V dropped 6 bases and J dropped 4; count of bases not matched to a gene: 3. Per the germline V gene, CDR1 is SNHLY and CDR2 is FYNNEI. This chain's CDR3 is CASSGGLAGYNEQFF. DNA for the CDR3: TGTGCCAGCAGCGGGGGACTAGCGGGGTACAATGAGCAGTTCTTC.

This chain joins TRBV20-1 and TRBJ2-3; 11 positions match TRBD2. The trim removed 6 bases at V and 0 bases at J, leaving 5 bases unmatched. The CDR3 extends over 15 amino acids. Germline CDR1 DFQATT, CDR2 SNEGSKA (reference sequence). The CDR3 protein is CSAIIAGGSTDTQYF. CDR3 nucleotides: TGCAGTGCAATCATAGCGGGAGGGAGCACAGATACGCAGTATTTT.

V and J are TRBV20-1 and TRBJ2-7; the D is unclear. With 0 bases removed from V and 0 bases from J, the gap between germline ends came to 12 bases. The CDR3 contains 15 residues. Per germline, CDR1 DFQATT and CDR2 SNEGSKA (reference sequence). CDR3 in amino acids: CSARDITAFSYEQYF. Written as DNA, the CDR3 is TGCAGTGCTAGAGATATAACAGCCTTCTCCTACGAGCAGTACTTC.

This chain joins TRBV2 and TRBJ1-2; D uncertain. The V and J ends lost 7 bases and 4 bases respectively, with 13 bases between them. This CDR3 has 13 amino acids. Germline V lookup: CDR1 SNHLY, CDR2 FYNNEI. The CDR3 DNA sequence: TGTGCCAGCACCCCAGGAGGGATCTATGGCTACACCTTC. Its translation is CASTPGGIYGYTF. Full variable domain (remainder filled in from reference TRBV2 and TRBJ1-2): EPEVTQTPSHQVTQMGQEVILRCVPISNHLYFYWYRQILGQKVEFLVSFYNNEISEKSEIFDDQFSVERPDGSNFTLKIRSTKLEDSAMYFCASTPGGIYGYTFGSGTRLTVV.

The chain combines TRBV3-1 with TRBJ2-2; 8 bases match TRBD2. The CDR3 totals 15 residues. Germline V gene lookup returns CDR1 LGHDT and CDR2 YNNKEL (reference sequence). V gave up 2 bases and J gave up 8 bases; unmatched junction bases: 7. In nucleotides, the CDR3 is TGTGCCAGCAGCCAATATCTCCGGGGGGGAGGGGAGCTGTTTTTT. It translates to CASSQYLRGGGELFF.

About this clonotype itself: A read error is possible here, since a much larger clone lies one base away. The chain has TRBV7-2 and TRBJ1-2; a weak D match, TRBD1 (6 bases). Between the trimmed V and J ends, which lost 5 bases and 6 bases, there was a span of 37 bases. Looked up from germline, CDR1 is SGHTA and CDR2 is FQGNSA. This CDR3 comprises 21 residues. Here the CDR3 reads CASSHPLNRRGGTFSRHGYTF. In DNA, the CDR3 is TGTGCCAGCAGCCACCCACTTAATCGAAGGGGGGGGACATTTTCTCGCCATGGCTACACCTTC.

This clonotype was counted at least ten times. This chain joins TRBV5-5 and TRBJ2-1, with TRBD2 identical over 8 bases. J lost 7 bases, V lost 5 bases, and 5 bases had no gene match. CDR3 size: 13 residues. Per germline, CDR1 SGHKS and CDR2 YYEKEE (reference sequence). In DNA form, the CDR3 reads TGTGCCAGCAGGGGCGGGGGGCGGAATGAGCAGTTCTTC. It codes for CASRGGGRNEQFF.

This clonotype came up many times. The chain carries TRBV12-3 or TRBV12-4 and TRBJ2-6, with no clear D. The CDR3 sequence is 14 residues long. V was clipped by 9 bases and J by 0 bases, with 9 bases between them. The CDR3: CASTIGSGANVLTF. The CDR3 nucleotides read TGTGCCAGTACTATAGGCTCTGGGGCCAACGTCCTGACTTTC.

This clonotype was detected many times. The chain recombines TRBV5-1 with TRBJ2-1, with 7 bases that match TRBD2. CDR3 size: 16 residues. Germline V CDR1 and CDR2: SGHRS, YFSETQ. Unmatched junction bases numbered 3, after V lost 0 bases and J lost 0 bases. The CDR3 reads CASSLVGGSSYNEQFF. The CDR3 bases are TGCGCCAGCAGCTTGGTCGGGGGGAGCTCCTACAATGAGCAGTTCTTC.

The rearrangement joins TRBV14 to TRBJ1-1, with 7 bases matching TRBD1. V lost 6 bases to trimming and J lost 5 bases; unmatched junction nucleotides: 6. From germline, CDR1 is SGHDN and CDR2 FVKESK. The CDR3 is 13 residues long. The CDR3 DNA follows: TGTGCCAGCAGGGCAGGGGGGAAGACTGAAGCTTTCTTT. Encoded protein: CASRAGGKTEAFF.

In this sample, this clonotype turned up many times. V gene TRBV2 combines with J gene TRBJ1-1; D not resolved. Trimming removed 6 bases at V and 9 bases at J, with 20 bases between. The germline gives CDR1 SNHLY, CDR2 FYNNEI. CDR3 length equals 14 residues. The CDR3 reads CASSEGASHLKAFF. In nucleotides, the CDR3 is TGTGCCAGCAGCGAGGGCGCATCCCATTTGAAAGCTTTCTTT.

The CDR3 spells CSAGGGGDTQYF. The CDR3 nucleotides read TGCAGCGCCGGGGGGGGGGGAGATACGCAGTATTTT. This sequence joins TRBV29-1 and TRBJ2-3; 8 bases line up with TRBD2. The CDR3 covers 12 residues. Germline V gene sequence: CDR1 SQVTM, CDR2 ANQGSEA. The V gene end was trimmed by 7 bases and the J gene end by 5 bases; junction bases not matched to a gene: 5.

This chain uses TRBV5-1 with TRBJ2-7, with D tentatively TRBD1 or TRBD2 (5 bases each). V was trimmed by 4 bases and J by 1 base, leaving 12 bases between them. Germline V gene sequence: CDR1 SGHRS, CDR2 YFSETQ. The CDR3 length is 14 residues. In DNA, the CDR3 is TGCGCCAGCAGCGCGTGGGGACCTTCCTACGAGCAGTACTTC. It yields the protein CASSAWGPSYEQYF.

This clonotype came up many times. The CDR3 nucleotides read TGTGCCAGCAGCTTAGACCCCAGACTAGCGGGAGGCCCCGGTAGGGACATTCAGTACTTC. Amino acids: CASSLDPRLAGGPGRDIQYF. This chain links TRBV11-3 with TRBJ2-4; 13 bases align to TRBD2. CDR3 length: 20 residues. V shed 0 bases and J 8 bases; nucleotides not matched to a gene: 16. Germline-derived CDR1 and CDR2 are SGHNT and YENEEA. The full variable domain, its missing parts supplied by reference TRBV11-3 and TRBJ2-4, is EAGVVQSPRYKIIEKKQPVAFWCNPISGHNTLYWYLQNLGQGPELLIRYENEEAVDDSQLPKDRFSAERLKGVDSTLKIQPAELGDSAVYLCASSLDPRLAGGPGRDIQYFGAGTRLSVL.

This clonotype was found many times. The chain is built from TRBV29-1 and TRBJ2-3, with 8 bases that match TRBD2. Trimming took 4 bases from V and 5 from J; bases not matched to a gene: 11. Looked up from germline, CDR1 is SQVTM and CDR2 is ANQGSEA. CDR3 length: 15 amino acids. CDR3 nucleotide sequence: TGCAGCGTTGCTGATTATGGTACTAGCGGAGATACGCAGTATTTT. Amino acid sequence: CSVADYGTSGDTQYF.

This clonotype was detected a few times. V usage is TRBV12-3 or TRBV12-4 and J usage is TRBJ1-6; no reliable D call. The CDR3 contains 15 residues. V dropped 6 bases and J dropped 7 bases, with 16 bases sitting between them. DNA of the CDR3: TGTGCCAGCAGCCGGACCTCGGGGTTGAATTCACCCCTCCACTTT. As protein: CASSRTSGLNSPLHF.

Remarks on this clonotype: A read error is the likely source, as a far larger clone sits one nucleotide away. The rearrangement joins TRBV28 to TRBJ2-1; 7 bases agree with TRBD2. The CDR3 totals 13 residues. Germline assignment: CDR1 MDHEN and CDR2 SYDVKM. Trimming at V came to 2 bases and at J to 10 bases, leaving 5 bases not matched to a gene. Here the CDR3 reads CASSLGGRGEQFF. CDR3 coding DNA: TGTGCCAGCAGTTTAGGTGGGAGGGGCGAGCAGTTCTTC.

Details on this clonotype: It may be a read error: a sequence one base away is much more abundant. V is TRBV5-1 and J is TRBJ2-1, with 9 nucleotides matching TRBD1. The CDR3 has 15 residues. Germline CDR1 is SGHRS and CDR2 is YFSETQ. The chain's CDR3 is CVSSGPGQGVNEQFF. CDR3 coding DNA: TGTGTCAGCAGCGGACCGGGACAGGGAGTAAATGAGCAGTTCTTC.

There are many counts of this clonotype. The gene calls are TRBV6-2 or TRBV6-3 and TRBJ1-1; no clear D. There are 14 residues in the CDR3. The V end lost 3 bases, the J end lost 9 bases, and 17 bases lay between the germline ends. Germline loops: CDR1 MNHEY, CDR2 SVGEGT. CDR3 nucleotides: TGTGCCAGCAGTTATCTCCAAACCGGTAGGAAAGCTTTCTTT. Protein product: CASSYLQTGRKAFF.